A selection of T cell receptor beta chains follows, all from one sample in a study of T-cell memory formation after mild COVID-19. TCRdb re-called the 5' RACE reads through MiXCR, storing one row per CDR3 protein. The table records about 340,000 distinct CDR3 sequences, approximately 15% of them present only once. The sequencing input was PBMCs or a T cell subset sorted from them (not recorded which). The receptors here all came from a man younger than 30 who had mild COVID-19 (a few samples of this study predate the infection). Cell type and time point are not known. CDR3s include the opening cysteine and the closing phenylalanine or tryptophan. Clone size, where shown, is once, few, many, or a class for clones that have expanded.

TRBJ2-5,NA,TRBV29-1,CSGESGRGAEETQYF
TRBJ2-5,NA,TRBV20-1,CSASQPNRQETQYF
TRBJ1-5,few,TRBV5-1,CASSFGTGGNQPQHF
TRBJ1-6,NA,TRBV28,CASSPYPLSYNSPLHF
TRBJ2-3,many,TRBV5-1,CASSMDRARDTQYF
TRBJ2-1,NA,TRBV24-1,CATSDGGIVEQFF
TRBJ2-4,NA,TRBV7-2,CASSLPLTGALDKNIQYF
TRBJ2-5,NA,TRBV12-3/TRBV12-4,CASRSPGGEETQYF
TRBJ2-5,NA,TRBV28,CASTWGPGGEETQYF
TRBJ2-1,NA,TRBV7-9,CASVFGGSYNEQFF
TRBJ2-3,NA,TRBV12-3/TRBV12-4,CASSPSSGRGTDTQYF
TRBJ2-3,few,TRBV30,CAWSVVDTQYF
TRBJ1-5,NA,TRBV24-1,CATSDTGWNQPQHF
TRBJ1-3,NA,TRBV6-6,CASTRLGGNTIYF
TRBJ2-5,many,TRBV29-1,CSVGQQETQYF
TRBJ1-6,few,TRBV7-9,CASSPLLGYNSPLHF
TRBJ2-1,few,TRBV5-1,CASSLGLFNEQFF